The clone carrying this TCR beta chain was found many times. What it binds is not known. Amplified TCR beta CDR3 regions came from RNA transcripts. First-round RT-PCR targeting the TCR CDR3 was performed with the HTBI primer set. TCRdb re-analysed the multiplex PCR reads in MiXCR, keeping a single row per CDR3 protein. The sample yields fewer than 350,000 distinct CDR3 sequences, roughly 19% seen once. The CDR3 totals 12 residues. Trimming pared 0 bases from V and 2 bases from J, leaving 5 bases between. Germline V gene sequence: CDR1 GTSNPN, CDR2 SVGIG (reference sequence). Diagnostic assessment was based on clinical symptoms, serum thyroxine and TRAb, thyroid ultrasound and orbital computed tomography. This sample holds PBMCs from roughly 10 ml fresh peripheral blood. This record belongs to a study of T cells in Graves' hyperthyroidism and ophthalmopathy. The study's findings and limits: Model-based prediction identified ophthalmopathy a median 6.5 months prior to its onset. Stable hyperthyroidism and ophthalmopathy were separated using 13 V-J signatures.

The chain employs TRBV30 and TRBJ2-7; D unresolved. The source of this sequence is a man in his fifties or sixties with Graves' ophthalmopathy. What was sequenced was blood. This CDR3 reads CAWSVGPYEQYF. The DNA of the CDR3 is TGTGCCTGGAGTGTAGGGCCCTACGAGCAGTACTTC.